This T cell receptor beta chain was obtained from a study of blood T cell repertoires in COVID-19. Study overall: COVID-19 samples, acute and convalescent, were from the United States, Italy and Spain. T cells, B-cell-depleted T cells, or PBMCs supplied cDNA or gDNA.

The ends lost 4 bases at V and 1 base at J; junction bases unmatched: 2. CDR1 and CDR2 from the germline V gene are SNHLY and FYNNEI. The CDR3 is 14 amino acids. In terms of age and location, participants ranged from about 18 to 95 years and lived in about 25 US areas. The protocol was immunoSEQ multiplex PCR, while the TCRdb copy is restricted to in-frame clones and leaves out a portion. The sample lists about 400,000 clones; over 75% were seen once. The chain carries TRBV2 and TRBJ2-7; 9 positions agree with TRBD1. The TCR sequence derives from a woman aged 35 to 49 with acute COVID-19. The source material was PBMCs or T cells enriched from blood (not recorded which). CDR3 in DNA: TGTGCCAGCAGTGTCGACAGGGGGTCCTACGAGCAGTACTTC. Encoded protein: CASSVDRGSYEQYF.